Reported below is one T cell receptor beta chain. The data were produced by immunoSEQ multiplex PCR, yet TCRdb's version contains in-frame clones alone and is incomplete. Seen here are roughly 41,000 clones, about nine tenths observed once, and the top ten hold 15%. This entry is derived from a study of blood T cell repertoires in COVID-19. The ends were cut back, 8 bases at V and 7 bases at J, with 15 bases in the middle. CDR1 and CDR2 (germline): ENHRY, SYGVKD. The CDR3 loop spans 13 amino acids. This TCR came from a human donor in a cohort sampled during active COVID-19. Sequenced sample: peripheral blood. The chain combines TRBV10-3 with TRBJ1-5; D is undetermined. CDR3 protein: CAIQAAGEQPQHF. DNA of the CDR3: TGTGCCATCCAGGCAGCCGGTGAGCAGCCCCAGCATTTT.